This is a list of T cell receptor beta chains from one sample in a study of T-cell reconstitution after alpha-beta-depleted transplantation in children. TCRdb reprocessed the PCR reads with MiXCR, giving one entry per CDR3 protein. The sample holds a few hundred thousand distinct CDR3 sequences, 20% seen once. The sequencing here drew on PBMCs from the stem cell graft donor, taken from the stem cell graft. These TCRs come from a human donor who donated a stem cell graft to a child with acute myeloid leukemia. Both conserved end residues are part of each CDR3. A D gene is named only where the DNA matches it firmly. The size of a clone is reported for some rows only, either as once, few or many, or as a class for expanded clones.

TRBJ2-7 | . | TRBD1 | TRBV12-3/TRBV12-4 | CASSLVGQSAEQYF | TGTGCCAGCAGTTTAGTGGGACAGTCAGCCGAGCAGTACTTC
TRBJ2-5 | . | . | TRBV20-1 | CSAPFLAGETQYF | TGCAGTGCTCCCTTCCTGGCGGGTGAGACCCAGTACTTC
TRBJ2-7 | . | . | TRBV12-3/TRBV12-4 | CASSYDRYSYEQYF | TGTGCCAGCAGTTACGACAGGTACTCCTACGAGCAGTACTTC
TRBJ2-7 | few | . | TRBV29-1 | CSVVWRGKDEQYF | TGCAGCGTTGTATGGCGGGGCAAGGACGAGCAGTACTTC
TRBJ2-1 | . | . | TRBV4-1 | CASSQDLMNNEQFF | TGCGCCAGCAGCCAAGATCTGATGAACAATGAGCAGTTCTTC
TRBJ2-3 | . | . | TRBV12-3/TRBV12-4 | CASSLGRRVSTDTQYF | TGTGCCAGCAGCCTAGGGAGGCGGGTGAGCACAGATACGCAGTATTTT
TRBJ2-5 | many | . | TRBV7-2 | CASSLGALETQYF | TGTGCCAGCAGCTTAGGGGCCTTAGAGACCCAGTACTTC
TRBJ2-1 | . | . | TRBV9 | CASSVGAGGDEQFF | TGTGCCAGCAGCGTAGGAGCGGGTGGTGATGAGCAGTTCTTC
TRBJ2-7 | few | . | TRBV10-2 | CASSDWAEQYF | TGCGCCAGCAGTGATTGGGCCGAGCAGTACTTC
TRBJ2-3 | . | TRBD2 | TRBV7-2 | CASSLRTGLIAGATDTQYF | TGTGCCAGCAGCTTACGTACTGGACTGATAGCGGGGGCGACAGATACGCAGTATTTT
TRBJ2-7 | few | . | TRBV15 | CATSGGGIYEQYF | TGTGCCACCAGCGGTGGGGGGATCTACGAGCAGTACTTC
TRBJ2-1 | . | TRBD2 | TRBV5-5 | CASSAGTSGTLSNEQFF | TGTGCCAGCAGCGCTGGGACTAGCGGAACACTTAGCAATGAGCAGTTCTTC
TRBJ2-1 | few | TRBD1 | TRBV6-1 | CASSPTNRGGEQFF | TGTGCCAGCAGTCCCACCAACAGGGGTGGTGAGCAGTTCTTC
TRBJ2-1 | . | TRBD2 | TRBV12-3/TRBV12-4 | CASTQVLAGDHEQFF | TGTGCCAGCACCCAAGTACTAGCGGGAGACCATGAGCAGTTCTTC
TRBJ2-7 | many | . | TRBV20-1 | CSARDFRSSYEQYF | TGCAGTGCTAGAGATTTCCGGAGCTCCTACGAGCAGTACTTC
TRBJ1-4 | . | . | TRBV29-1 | CSGGGPQEKLFF | TGCAGTGGGGGGGGGCCACAAGAAAAACTGTTTTTT
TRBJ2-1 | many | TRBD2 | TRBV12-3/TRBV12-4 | CASSLRGDEQFF | TGTGCCAGCAGTTTACGGGGGGATGAGCAGTTCTTC
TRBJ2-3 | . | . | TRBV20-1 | CSASPLGSGGTQYF | TGCAGTGCTAGCCCTCTTGGATCTGGGGGTACGCAGTATTTT
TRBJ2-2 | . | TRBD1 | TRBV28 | CASSLWTGKNTGELFF | TGTGCCAGCAGTTTATGGACAGGGAAGAACACCGGGGAGCTGTTTTTT
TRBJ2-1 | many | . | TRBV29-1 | CSVDRGAVNEQFF | TGCAGCGTTGACAGGGGAGCCGTCAATGAGCAGTTCTTC
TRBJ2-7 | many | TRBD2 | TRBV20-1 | CSATAPIAGPSYEQYF | TGCAGTGCTACAGCCCCAATAGCGGGCCCCTCCTACGAGCAGTACTTC
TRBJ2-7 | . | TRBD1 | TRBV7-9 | CASSLEPGQGATYEQYF | TGTGCCAGCAGCTTAGAACCGGGACAGGGGGCCACCTACGAGCAGTACTTC
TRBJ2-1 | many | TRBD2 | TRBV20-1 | CSAPRGREDNEQFF | TGCAGTGCCCCGAGAGGGCGGGAGGACAATGAGCAGTTCTTC
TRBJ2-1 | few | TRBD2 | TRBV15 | CATRGAGDHYNEQFF | TGTGCCACCAGAGGAGCGGGAGATCACTACAATGAGCAGTTCTTC
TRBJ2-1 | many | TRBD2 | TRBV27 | CASSLLARF | TGTGCCAGCAGCCTACTAGCGAGGTTC
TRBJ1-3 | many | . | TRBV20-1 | CSARDLQLGNTIYF | TGCAGTGCTAGAGATCTACAGTTAGGAAACACCATATATTTT
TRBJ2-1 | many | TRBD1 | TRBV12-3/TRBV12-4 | CASRPDRDWGNEQFF | TGTGCCAGCAGACCCGACAGGGATTGGGGAAATGAGCAGTTCTTC
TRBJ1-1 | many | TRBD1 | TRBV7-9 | CASSGGSTEAFF | TGTGCCAGCTCAGGGGGAAGCACTGAAGCTTTCTTT
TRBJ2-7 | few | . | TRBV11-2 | CASSLGMVRHEQYF | TGTGCCAGCAGCTTAGGGATGGTTAGGCACGAGCAGTACTTC
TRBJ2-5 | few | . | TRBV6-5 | CASSSGGGTQYF | TGTGCCAGCAGTAGCGGTGGGGGGACCCAGTACTTC
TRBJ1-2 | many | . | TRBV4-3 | CASSQEDRGDNTF | TGCGCCAGCAGCCAAGAGGACAGAGGGGACAACACCTTC
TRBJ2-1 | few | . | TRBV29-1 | CSVEDGWSNEQFF | TGCAGCGTTGAAGATGGCTGGAGCAATGAGCAGTTCTTC